Presented here are 8 T cell receptor beta chains from one specimen sequenced in a study of spatial heterogeneity in lung cancer. The study, taken as a whole, reports: Tracking of tumor mutation counts was seen in expanded intratumoral alpha and beta TCR counts.

Their specific antigens are unknown. Time point indicated: sample taken at primary tumor resection. TCRdb ran MiXCR on the 5' RACE reads and lists one entry per CDR3 protein. The sample yields over 25,000 distinct CDR3 sequences, roughly 7.2% seen once. The sample consisted of lung tumor tissue, taken at surgery. These receptors were taken from a male donor with early-stage non-small cell lung cancer.

This clonotype has a handful of counts. The chain uses TRBV10-3 and TRBJ2-6; D is uncertain. CDR1 is ENHRY, CDR2 SYGVKD, per germline. V was pared by 4 bases and J by 4 bases, with 5 bases between. This CDR3 spans 13 amino acids. CDR3: CAISGAGANVLTF. The CDR3 coding sequence is TGTGCCATCAGTGGGGCCGGGGCCAACGTCCTGACTTTC.

V is TRBV18 and J is TRBJ1-5; TRBD1 matches 8 bases. This CDR3 has 15 residues. Germline V gives CDR1 KGHSH, CDR2 LQKENI. J was trimmed by 6 bases and V by 6 bases; bases with no gene match: 10. The CDR3 nucleotides read TGTGCCAGCTCTCCGCACGCAGGGGGCCTTCAGCCCCAGCATTTT. Translation: CASSPHAGGLQPQHF. The full variable domain, completed using reference TRBV18 and TRBJ1-5, is NAGVMQNPRHLVRRRGQEARLRCSPMKGHSHVYWYRQLPEEGLKFMVYLQKENIIDESGMPKERFSAEFPKEGPSILRIQQVVRGDSAAYFCASSPHAGGLQPQHFGDGTRLSIL.

A few counts support this clonotype. The genes are TRBV29-1 and TRBJ2-1; D remains ambiguous. Germline lookup yields CDR1 SQVTM and CDR2 ANQGSEA. The CDR3 totals 11 residues. V was pared by 4 bases and J by 3 bases, with 4 bases between. Here the CDR3 DNA reads TGCAGCGTTGCCCGCTACAATGAGCAGTTCTTC. It translates to CSVARYNEQFF.

In its sample, this clonotype was seen many times. The rearrangement uses TRBV20-1 and TRBJ2-5, with D possibly matching TRBD2 (5 bases). Germline CDR1 and CDR2: DFQATT and SNEGSKA (reference sequence). CDR3 length: 16 residues. Trimming cost V 0 bases and J 2 bases, with 16 bases left between them. CDR3 sequence (DNA): TGCAGTGCTAGAGATCGGGAACCCTTGGGGCAAGAGACCCAGTACTTC. It specifies CSARDREPLGQETQYF.

This clonotype was observed many times. V is TRBV15 and J is TRBJ1-4; D call uncertain. V lost 2 bases, J lost 4 bases, and 11 bases lay in between. Per germline, CDR1 LNHNV and CDR2 YYDKDF (reference sequence). This CDR3 region has 15 residues. In DNA form, the CDR3 reads TGTGCCACCAGCAGATTGACGGTGAATAATGAAAAACTGTTTTTT. It codes for CATSRLTVNNEKLFF.

In this sample, this clonotype turned up many times. The chain recombines TRBV28 with TRBJ1-2, with TRBD1 matching 9 bases. Germline V gives CDR1 MDHEN, CDR2 SYDVKM. V lost 4 bases and J lost 8; bases outside the gene matches: 11. This CDR3 has 15 amino acids. The CDR3 region is CASSYTSRTGEGYTF. In nucleotides, the CDR3 is TGTGCCAGCAGTTACACATCAAGGACAGGGGAGGGCTACACCTTC.

This clonotype was counted between two and nine times. V is TRBV5-1 and J is TRBJ2-1; 7 bases line up with TRBD1. Germline V gene lookup returns CDR1 SGHRS and CDR2 YFSETQ. Unmatched junction bases numbered 25, after V lost 4 bases and J lost 9 bases. This CDR3 is built from 19 residues. In nucleotides, the CDR3 is TGCGCCAGCAGCCCCTTACACGGGACAGAAAAAAGAGGGCGTACTGAGCAGTTCTTC. Protein sequence: CASSPLHGTEKRGRTEQFF.

The gene calls are TRBV7-9 and TRBJ2-1; a weak D match, TRBD2 (6 bases). The CDR3 is 16 residues long. In germline, CDR1 is SEHNR, CDR2 FQNEAQ (reference sequence). Trimming shortened V by 1 base and J by 0 bases, and 10 bases separated the two germline ends. CDR3 bases: TGTGCCAGCAGCTTAGGGGCGGGGCGCTCCTACAATGAGCAGTTCTTC. The encoded protein is CASSLGAGRSYNEQFF.